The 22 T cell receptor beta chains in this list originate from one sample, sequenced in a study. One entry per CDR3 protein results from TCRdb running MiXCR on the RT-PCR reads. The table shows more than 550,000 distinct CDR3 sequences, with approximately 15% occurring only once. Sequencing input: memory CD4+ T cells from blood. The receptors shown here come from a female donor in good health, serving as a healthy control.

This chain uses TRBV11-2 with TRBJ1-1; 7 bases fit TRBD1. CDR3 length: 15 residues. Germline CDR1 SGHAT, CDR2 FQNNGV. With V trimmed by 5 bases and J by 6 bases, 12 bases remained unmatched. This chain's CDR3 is CASSQRTGYQAEAFF. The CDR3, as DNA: TGTGCCAGCAGCCAACGGACAGGCTATCAGGCTGAAGCTTTCTTT.

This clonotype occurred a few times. CDR3 residues: CASSSPYTGEAQYF. The CDR3 DNA reads as TGTGCCAGCAGCTCTCCGTACACGGGAGAGGCGCAGTATTTT. The rearrangement joins TRBV7-6 to TRBJ2-3; maybe TRBD2 (6 bases). From germline, CDR1 is SGHVS and CDR2 FNYEAQ. Trimming took off 4 bases at V and 10 bases at J, with 18 bases between the two ends. This CDR3 spans 14 amino acids.

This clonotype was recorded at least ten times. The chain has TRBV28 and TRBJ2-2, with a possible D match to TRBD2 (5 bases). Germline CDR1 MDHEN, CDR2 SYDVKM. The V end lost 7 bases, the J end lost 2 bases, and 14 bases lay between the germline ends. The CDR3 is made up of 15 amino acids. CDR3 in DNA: TGTGCCAGCACCAACGGGGATCCCAACACCGGGGAGCTGTTTTTT. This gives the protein CASTNGDPNTGELFF.

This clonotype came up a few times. Here the CDR3 DNA reads TGCAGTGCTAGGGGACTAGCGGGACTAAATGAGCAGTTCTTC. Protein sequence: CSARGLAGLNEQFF. The chain has TRBV20-1 and TRBJ2-1; 13 bases map to TRBD2. Trimming removed 3 bases from V and 7 bases from J; junction bases left unmatched: 3. The CDR3 runs to 14 residues. Per germline, CDR1 DFQATT and CDR2 SNEGSKA (reference sequence).

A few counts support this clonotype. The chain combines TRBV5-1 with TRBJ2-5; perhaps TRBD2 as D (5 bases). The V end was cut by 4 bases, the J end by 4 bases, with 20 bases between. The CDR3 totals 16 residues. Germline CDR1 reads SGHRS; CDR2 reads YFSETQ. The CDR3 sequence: CASSPNADAGGETQYF. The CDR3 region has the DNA TGCGCCAGCAGCCCCAATGCCGACGCGGGTGGAGAGACCCAGTACTTC.

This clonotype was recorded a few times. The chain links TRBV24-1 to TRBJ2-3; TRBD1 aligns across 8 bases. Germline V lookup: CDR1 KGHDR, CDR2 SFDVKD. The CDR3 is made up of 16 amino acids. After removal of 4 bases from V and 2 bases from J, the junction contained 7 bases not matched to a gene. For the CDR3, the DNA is TGTGCCACCAGTGACCGGACAGGGTCTTACACAGATACGCAGTATTTT. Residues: CATSDRTGSYTDTQYF.

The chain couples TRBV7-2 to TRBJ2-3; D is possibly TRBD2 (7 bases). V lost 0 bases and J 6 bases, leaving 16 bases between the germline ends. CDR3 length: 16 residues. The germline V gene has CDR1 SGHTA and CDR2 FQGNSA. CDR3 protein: CASSLAGGQGSDTQYF. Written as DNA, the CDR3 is TGTGCCAGCAGCTTAGCGGGGGGGCAAGGGTCGGATACGCAGTATTTT.

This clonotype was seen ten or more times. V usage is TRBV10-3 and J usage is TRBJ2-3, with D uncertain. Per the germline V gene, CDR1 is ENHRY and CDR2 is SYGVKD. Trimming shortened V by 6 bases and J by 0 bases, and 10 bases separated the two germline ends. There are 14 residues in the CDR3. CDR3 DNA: TGTGCCATCAGAGGAGCCTTTAGCACAGATACGCAGTATTTT. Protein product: CAIRGAFSTDTQYF.

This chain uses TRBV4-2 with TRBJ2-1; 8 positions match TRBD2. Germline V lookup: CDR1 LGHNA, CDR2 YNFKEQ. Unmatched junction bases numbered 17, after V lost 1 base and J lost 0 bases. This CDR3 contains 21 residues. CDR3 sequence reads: CASSQANRRRGAESSYNEQFF. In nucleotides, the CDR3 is TGTGCCAGCAGCCAAGCGAATAGGAGGCGGGGGGCCGAGAGCTCCTACAATGAGCAGTTCTTC.

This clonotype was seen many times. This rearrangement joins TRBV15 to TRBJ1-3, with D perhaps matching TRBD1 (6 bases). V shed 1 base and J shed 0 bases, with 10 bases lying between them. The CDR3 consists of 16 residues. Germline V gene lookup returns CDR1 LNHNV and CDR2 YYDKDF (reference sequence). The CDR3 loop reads CATSRADSRSGNTIYF. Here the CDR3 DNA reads TGTGCCACCAGCAGAGCGGACAGCCGCTCTGGAAACACCATATATTTT.

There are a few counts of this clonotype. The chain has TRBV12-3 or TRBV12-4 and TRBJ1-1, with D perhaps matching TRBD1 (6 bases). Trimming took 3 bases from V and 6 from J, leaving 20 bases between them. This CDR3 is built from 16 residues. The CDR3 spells CASSLSYREGSAEAFF. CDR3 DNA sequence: TGTGCCAGCAGTTTGTCGTACAGGGAGGGTTCGGCTGAAGCTTTCTTT.

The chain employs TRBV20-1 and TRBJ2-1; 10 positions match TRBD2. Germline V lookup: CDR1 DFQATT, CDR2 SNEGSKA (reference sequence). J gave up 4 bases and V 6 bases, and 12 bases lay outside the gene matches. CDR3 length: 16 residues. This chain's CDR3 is CSAPGLAMQFYNEQFF. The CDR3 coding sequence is TGCAGTGCCCCGGGACTAGCGATGCAGTTTTACAATGAGCAGTTCTTC.

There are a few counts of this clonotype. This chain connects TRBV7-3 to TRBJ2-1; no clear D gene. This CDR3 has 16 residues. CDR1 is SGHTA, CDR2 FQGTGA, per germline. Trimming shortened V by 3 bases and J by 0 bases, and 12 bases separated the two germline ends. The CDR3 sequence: CASSLVGSNSYNEQFF. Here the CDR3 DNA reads TGTGCCAGCAGCTTGGTCGGAAGCAACTCCTACAATGAGCAGTTCTTC.

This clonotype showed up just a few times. The CDR3 sequence: CASSSVGGDRTEAFF. The CDR3 nucleotides read TGTGCCAGCAGTTCAGTGGGGGGTGATCGGACTGAAGCTTTCTTT. The chain is built from TRBV6-2 or TRBV6-3 and TRBJ1-1; tentative D call: TRBD1 (5 bases). V was trimmed by 4 bases and J by 5 bases, leaving 17 bases between them. CDR1 is MNHEY and CDR2 is SVGEGT in the germline V gene. The CDR3 is made up of 15 amino acids.

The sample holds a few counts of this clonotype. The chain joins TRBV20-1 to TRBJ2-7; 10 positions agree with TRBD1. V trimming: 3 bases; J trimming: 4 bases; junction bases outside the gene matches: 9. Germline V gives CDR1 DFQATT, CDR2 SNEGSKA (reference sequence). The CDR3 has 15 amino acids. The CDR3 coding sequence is TGCAGTGCTAGGGGTGGGGACAGGGGTTTTTACGAGCAGTACTTC. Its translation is CSARGGDRGFYEQYF.

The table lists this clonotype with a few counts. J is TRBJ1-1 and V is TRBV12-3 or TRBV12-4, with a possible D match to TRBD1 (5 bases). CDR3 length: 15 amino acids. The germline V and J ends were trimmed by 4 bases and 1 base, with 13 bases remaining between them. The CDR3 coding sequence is TGTGCCAGCAGTTCGGGGACCATCCGGAACACTGAAGCTTTCTTT. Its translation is CASSSGTIRNTEAFF.

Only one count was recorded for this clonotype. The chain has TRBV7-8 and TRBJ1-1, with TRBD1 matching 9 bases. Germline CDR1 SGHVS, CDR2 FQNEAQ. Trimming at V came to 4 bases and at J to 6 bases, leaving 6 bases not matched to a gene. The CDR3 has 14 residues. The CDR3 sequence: CASSSNRGPAEAFF. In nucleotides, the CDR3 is TGTGCCAGCAGCTCCAACAGGGGGCCCGCTGAAGCTTTCTTT.

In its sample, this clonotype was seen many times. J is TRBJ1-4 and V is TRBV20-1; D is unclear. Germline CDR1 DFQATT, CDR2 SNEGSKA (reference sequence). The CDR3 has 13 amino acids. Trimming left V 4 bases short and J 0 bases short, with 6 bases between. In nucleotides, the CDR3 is TGCAGTGCTATTTTAACAACTAATGAAAAACTGTTTTTT. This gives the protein CSAILTTNEKLFF.

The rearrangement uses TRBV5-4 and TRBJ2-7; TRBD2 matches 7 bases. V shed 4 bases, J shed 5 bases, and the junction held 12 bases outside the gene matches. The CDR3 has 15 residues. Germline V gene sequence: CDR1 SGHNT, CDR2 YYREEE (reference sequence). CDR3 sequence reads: CASSRDVGGYNEQYF. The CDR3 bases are TGTGCCAGCAGCCGCGATGTCGGGGGGTACAACGAGCAGTACTTC.

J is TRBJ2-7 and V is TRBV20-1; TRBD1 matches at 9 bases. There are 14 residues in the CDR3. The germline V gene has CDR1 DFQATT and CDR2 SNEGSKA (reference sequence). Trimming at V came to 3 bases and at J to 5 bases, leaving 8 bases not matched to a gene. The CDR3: CSARMGQGVNEQYF. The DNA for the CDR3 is TGCAGTGCTAGGATGGGACAGGGTGTTAACGAGCAGTACTTC.

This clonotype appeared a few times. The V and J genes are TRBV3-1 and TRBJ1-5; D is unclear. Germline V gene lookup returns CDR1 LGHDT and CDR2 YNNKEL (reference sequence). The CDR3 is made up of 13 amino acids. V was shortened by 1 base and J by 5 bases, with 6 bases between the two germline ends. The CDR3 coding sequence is TGTGCCAGCAGCCAAGTAGAGGATCAGCCCCAGCATTTT. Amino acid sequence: CASSQVEDQPQHF.

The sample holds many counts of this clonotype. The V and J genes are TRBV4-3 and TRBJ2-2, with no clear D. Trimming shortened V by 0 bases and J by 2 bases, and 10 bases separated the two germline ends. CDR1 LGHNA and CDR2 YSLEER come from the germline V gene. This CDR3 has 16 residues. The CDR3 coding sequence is TGCGCCAGCAGCCAAGAGATCAGTCTTAACACCGGGGAGCTGTTTTTT. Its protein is CASSQEISLNTGELFF.